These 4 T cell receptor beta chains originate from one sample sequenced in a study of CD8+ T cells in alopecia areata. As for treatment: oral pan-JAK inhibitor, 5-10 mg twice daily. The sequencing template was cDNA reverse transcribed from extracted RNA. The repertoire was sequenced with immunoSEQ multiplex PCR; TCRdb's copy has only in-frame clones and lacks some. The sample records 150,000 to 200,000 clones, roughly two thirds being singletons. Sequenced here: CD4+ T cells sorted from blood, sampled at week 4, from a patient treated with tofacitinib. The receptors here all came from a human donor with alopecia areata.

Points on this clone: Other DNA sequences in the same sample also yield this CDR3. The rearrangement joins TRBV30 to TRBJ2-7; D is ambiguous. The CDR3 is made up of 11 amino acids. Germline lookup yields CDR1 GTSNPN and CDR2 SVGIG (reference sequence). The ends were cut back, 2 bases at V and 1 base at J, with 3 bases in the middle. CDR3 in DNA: TGTGCCTGGAGTAGGTCCTACGAGCAGTACTTC. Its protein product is CAWSRSYEQYF.

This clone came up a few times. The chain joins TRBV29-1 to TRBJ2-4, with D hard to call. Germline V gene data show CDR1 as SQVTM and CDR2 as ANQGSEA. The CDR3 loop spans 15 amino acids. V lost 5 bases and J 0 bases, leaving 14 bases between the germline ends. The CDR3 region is CSVPVHGLAKNIQYF. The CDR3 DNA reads TGCAGCGTTCCAGTCCACGGGTTAGCCAAAAACATTCAGTACTTC.

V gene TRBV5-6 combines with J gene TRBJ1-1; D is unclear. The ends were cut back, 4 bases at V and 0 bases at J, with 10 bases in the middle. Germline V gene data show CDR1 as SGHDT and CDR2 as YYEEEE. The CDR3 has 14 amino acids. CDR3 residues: CASSNGRMNTEAFF. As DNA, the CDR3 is TGTGCCAGCAGCAACGGGAGGATGAACACTGAAGCTTTCTTT.

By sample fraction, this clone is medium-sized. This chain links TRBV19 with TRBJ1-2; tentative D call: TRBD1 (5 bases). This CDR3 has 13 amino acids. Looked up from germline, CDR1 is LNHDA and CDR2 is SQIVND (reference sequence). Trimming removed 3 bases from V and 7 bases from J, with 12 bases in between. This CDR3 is CASSIGTVPGYTF. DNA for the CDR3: TGTGCCAGTAGTATTGGGACCGTTCCTGGCTACACCTTC.